The 31 T cell receptor beta chains below come from one sample, sequenced in a study of early T cells in non-severe SARS-CoV-2 infection. TCRdb independently ran MiXCR on the 5' RACE reads; one entry per CDR3 protein. The sample lists roughly 52,000 distinct CDR3 sequences; about 6.4% were seen once. The source material was whole blood, sampled at baseline. Receptors were obtained from an adult who was a healthcare worker with PCR-confirmed SARS-CoV-2 infection or an uninfected control (not recorded which).

This clonotype has only a few counts. J is TRBJ2-1 and V is TRBV6-2 or TRBV6-3; tentative D call: TRBD1 (5 bases). Trimming left V 6 bases short and J 7 bases short, with 10 bases between. The CDR3 extends over 12 amino acids. Germline loops: CDR1 MNHEY, CDR2 SVGEGT. The CDR3 spells CASSFPGNEQFF. DNA for the CDR3: TGTGCCAGCAGCTTCCCAGGGAATGAGCAGTTCTTC.

This clonotype was counted many times. This chain links TRBV4-2 with TRBJ2-1; 9 bases are shared with TRBD2. J lost 8 bases, V lost 7 bases, and 9 bases had no gene match. The CDR3 covers 14 residues. Germline CDR1 reads LGHNA; CDR2 reads YNFKEQ. The CDR3 spells CASNPVIAGDEQFF. The CDR3 DNA is TGTGCCAGCAACCCCGTGATAGCGGGAGATGAGCAGTTCTTC.

This clonotype was recorded many times. This chain links TRBV5-5 with TRBJ1-1, with a tentative D call TRBD1 (5 bases). V lost 4 bases and J 5 bases, leaving 18 bases between the germline ends. The CDR3 consists of 15 residues. CDR1 is SGHKS and CDR2 is YYEKEE in the germline V gene (reference sequence). The CDR3 DNA sequence: TGTGCCAGCAGCCCTCTGATGGGGCTGGTGACTGAAGCTTTCTTT. Translating gives CASSPLMGLVTEAFF.

The CDR3 loop reads CSARNPGGTYGYTF. The DNA for the CDR3 is TGCAGTGCTAGAAATCCAGGGGGAACCTATGGCTACACCTTC. The V gene is TRBV20-1, the J gene TRBJ1-2; 7 positions match TRBD1. Germline loops: CDR1 DFQATT, CDR2 SNEGSKA (reference sequence). This CDR3 comprises 14 residues. V was clipped by 2 bases and J by 4 bases; unmatched bases: 7.

The sample holds many counts of this clonotype. The chain carries TRBV6-2 or TRBV6-3 and TRBJ2-3; maybe TRBD2 (5 bases). CDR3 length: 17 amino acids. Germline values: CDR1 MNHEY, CDR2 SVGEGT. With 8 bases removed from V and 7 bases from J, the gap between germline ends came to 28 bases. CDR3 protein: CASGLKDQPLRKNTQYF. The CDR3 nucleotides read TGTGCCAGCGGACTTAAGGACCAACCTCTGCGGAAGAATACGCAGTATTTT.

There are many counts of this clonotype. The chain recombines TRBV2 with TRBJ2-7; D is perhaps TRBD1 or TRBD2 (5 bases each). From germline, CDR1 is SNHLY and CDR2 FYNNEI. The V end was cut by 7 bases, the J end by 3 bases, with 13 bases between. This CDR3 is 13 amino acids long. Written as DNA, the CDR3 is TGTGCCAGCATCCGGGACGCTTACTACGAGCAGTACTTC. This sequence encodes CASIRDAYYEQYF.

There are many counts of this clonotype. CDR3 DNA: TGCGCCAGCAGCTTGGAGGGGTCGAGGTACACTGAAGCTTTCTTT. Protein product: CASSLEGSRYTEAFF. The J gene is TRBJ1-1, the V gene TRBV5-1, with D maybe TRBD1 (5 bases). CDR1 is SGHRS, CDR2 YFSETQ, per germline. CDR3 length: 15 amino acids. Deletions cut 0 bases from V and 3 bases from J, with 12 bases between. Filled out from reference TRBV5-1 and TRBJ1-1, the complete variable domain reads KAGVTQTPRYLIKTRGQQVTLSCSPISGHRSVSWYQQTPGQGLQFLFEYFSETQRNKGNFPGRFSGRQFSNSRSEMNVSTLELGDSALYLCASSLEGSRYTEAFFGQGTRLTVV.

This clonotype was counted only a few times. The rearrangement joins TRBV25-1 to TRBJ2-1; D is unclear. Trimming took 7 bases from V and 4 from J, leaving 5 bases between them. The CDR3 is made up of 11 amino acids. Germline CDR1 is MGHDK and CDR2 is SYGVNS. CDR3 sequence reads: CASTVYNEQFF. Here the CDR3 DNA reads TGTGCCAGCACTGTATACAATGAGCAGTTCTTC. The entire variable domain, with the rest obtained from reference TRBV25-1 and TRBJ2-1, is as follows: EADIYQTPRYLVIGTGKKITLECSQTMGHDKMYWYQQDPGMELHLIHYSYGVNSTEKGDLSSESTVSRIRTEHFPLTLESARPSHTSQYLCASTVYNEQFFGPGTRLTVL.

This clonotype has a count of ten or more. The CDR3 nucleotides are TGTGCCAGTCACCGCACCGGGGAGCTGTTTTTT. Translated, it gives CASHRTGELFF. V usage is TRBV6-2 or TRBV6-3 and J usage is TRBJ2-2; D is uncertain. In germline, CDR1 is MNHEY, CDR2 SVGEGT. Trimming pared 9 bases from V and 4 bases from J, leaving 6 bases between. The CDR3 contains 11 residues.

The sample holds many counts of this clonotype. The chain combines TRBV6-4 with TRBJ1-1, with 7 bases that match TRBD1. The V and J ends lost 4 bases and 4 bases, in that order; junction bases with no gene match: 6. The CDR3 runs to 14 residues. CDR1 is MRHNA, CDR2 SNTAGT, per germline. DNA for the CDR3: TGTGCCAGCAGTGTAATGCCAGGGGGCACTGAAGCTTTCTTT. Residues: CASSVMPGGTEAFF.

This clonotype turned up a few times. The CDR3 protein is CASSQLTGQISGANVLTF. The CDR3 bases are TGTGCCAGCAGCCAATTAACAGGGCAAATTTCTGGGGCCAACGTCCTGACTTTC. This rearrangement joins TRBV3-1 to TRBJ2-6; tentatively, D is TRBD1 (6 bases). Germline V gene sequence: CDR1 LGHDT, CDR2 YNNKEL (reference sequence). Trimming removed 2 bases at V and 1 base at J, with 15 bases between. The CDR3 totals 18 residues.

This clonotype was counted between two and nine times. This sequence joins TRBV29-1 and TRBJ2-7, with D possibly being TRBD2 (6 bases). The CDR3 extends over 11 amino acids. V was shortened by 8 bases and J by 5 bases, with 13 bases between the two germline ends. The germline CDR1 and CDR2 sequences are SQVTM and ANQGSEA. The CDR3 DNA is TGCAGCATTCAGGGAGGCCACGAGCAGTACTTC. It encodes CSIQGGHEQYF.

This clonotype was seen many times. The chain carries TRBV7-2 and TRBJ2-3, with 13 bases identical to TRBD2. The V segment lost 4 bases and the J segment 2 bases; nucleotides outside the gene matches: 3. Germline lookup yields CDR1 SGHTA and CDR2 FQGNSA. This CDR3 comprises 16 residues. CDR3 sequence reads: CASSSGLAGITDTQYF. The CDR3 DNA follows: TGTGCCAGCAGCTCGGGACTAGCGGGGATCACAGATACGCAGTATTTT. The whole variable domain, remainder taken from reference TRBV7-2 and TRBJ2-3, is GAGVSQSPSNKVTEKGKDVELRCDPISGHTALYWYRQSLGQGLEFLIYFQGNSAPDKSGLPSDRFSAERTGGSVSTLTIQRTQQEDSAVYLCASSSGLAGITDTQYFGPGTRLTVL.

V and J are TRBV7-6 and TRBJ2-3; D remains unclear. V was cut by 3 bases and J by 4 bases, with 5 bases left in between. This CDR3 region has 12 residues. Germline V gene data show CDR1 as SGHVS and CDR2 as FNYEAQ. CDR3 bases: TGTGCCAGCAGCTTTTTCTCAGATACGCAGTATTTT. This sequence encodes CASSFFSDTQYF.

This clonotype occurred many times. This chain links TRBV30 with TRBJ2-7, with D possibly TRBD1 on 6 matching bases. The CDR3 is made up of 13 amino acids. Germline CDR1 reads GTSNPN; CDR2 reads SVGIG (reference sequence). V lost 3 bases and J lost 6, with 15 bases in between. CDR3 bases: TGTGCCTGGAGGAGGGGGACGCTTGGCGAGCAGTACTTC. Its protein product is CAWRRGTLGEQYF.

This clonotype was observed a handful of times. The J gene is TRBJ2-2, the V gene TRBV4-3; tentatively, D is TRBD2 (5 bases). The CDR3 consists of 18 residues. V dropped 1 base and J dropped 4 bases, with 19 bases sitting between them. CDR1 is LGHNA and CDR2 is YSLEER in the germline V gene. CDR3 region: CASSQGPAGDVGTGELFF. For the CDR3, the DNA is TGCGCCAGCAGCCAAGGACCGGCCGGGGATGTAGGCACCGGGGAGCTGTTTTTT.

This clonotype occurred many times. The chain uses TRBV6-5 and TRBJ1-5; weak D call: TRBD1 (6 bases). Germline CDR1 is MNHEY and CDR2 is SVGAGI. The CDR3 runs to 14 residues. V lost 6 bases to trimming and J lost 6 bases, with 15 bases between them. Here the CDR3 reads CASSPQGVGQPQHF. CDR3 DNA: TGTGCCAGCAGCCCACAGGGCGTGGGTCAGCCCCAGCATTTT.

The chain combines TRBV5-1 with TRBJ1-5; TRBD1 matches 9 bases. With 4 bases clipped from V and 4 bases from J, the junction kept 6 bases outside the gene matches. Germline values: CDR1 SGHRS, CDR2 YFSETQ. CDR3 size: 15 residues. The CDR3, as DNA: TGCGCCAGCAGCCAGACAGGGGGAGAGAATCAGCCCCAGCATTTT. This encodes CASSQTGGENQPQHF.

This clonotype has at least ten counts. J is TRBJ2-7 and V is TRBV7-9; D is unclear. The V gene's germline CDR1 is SEHNR and CDR2 FQNEAQ (reference sequence). The CDR3 runs 12 residues. V dropped 1 base and J dropped 6 bases, with 7 bases sitting between them. CDR3 sequence: CASSLGRLEQYF. CDR3 bases: TGTGCCAGCAGCTTAGGTCGACTCGAGCAGTACTTC.

This clonotype was recorded a few times. The chain links TRBV29-1 to TRBJ2-5, with TRBD1 as a possible D gene (5 bases). Germline CDR1 reads SQVTM; CDR2 reads ANQGSEA. V lost 3 bases, J lost 2 bases, and 7 bases lay in between. The CDR3 length is 12 residues. The CDR3: CSVDRVQETQYF. CDR3 coding DNA: TGCAGCGTTGACAGGGTTCAAGAGACCCAGTACTTC. The whole variable domain, filled in from reference TRBV29-1 and TRBJ2-5, reads SAVISQKPSRDICQRGTSLTIQCQVDSQVTMMFWYRQQPGQSLTLIATANQGSEATYESGFVIDKFPISRPNLTFSTLTVSNMSPEDSSIYLCSVDRVQETQYFGPGTRLLVL.

The V and J genes are TRBV7-9 and TRBJ2-5, with no clear D. The CDR3 extends over 14 amino acids. Trimming stripped 1 base from V and 2 bases from J, with 8 bases between. The V gene's germline CDR1 is SEHNR and CDR2 FQNEAQ (reference sequence). The CDR3 region is CASSLVAAQETQYF. In DNA form, the CDR3 reads TGTGCCAGCAGCTTAGTCGCAGCACAAGAGACCCAGTACTTC.

J is TRBJ1-1 and V is TRBV7-2; D gene uncertain. V gave up 0 bases and J gave up 5 bases, with 4 bases separating them. The CDR3 totals 12 residues. Germline assignment: CDR1 SGHTA and CDR2 FQGNSA. Here the CDR3 DNA reads TGTGCCAGCAGCTTAGCTGTAACTGAAGCTTTCTTT. Translation gives CASSLAVTEAFF.

This clonotype was found a few times. This chain links TRBV28 with TRBJ2-7; TRBD1 might be the D (5 bases). V lost 1 base and J lost 6, with 7 bases in between. The CDR3 runs 12 residues. CDR1 is MDHEN, CDR2 SYDVKM, per germline. In DNA form, the CDR3 reads TGTGCCAGCAGTTTATACAGGCGCGAGCAGTACTTC. Its protein product is CASSLYRREQYF.

This clonotype was counted many times. V is TRBV7-3 and J is TRBJ2-3; TRBD1 agrees at 10 bases. This CDR3 is built from 16 residues. Per the germline V gene, CDR1 is SGHTA and CDR2 is FQGTGA. V shed 5 bases, J shed 0 bases, and the junction held 5 bases outside the gene matches. As DNA, the CDR3 is TGTGCCAGCAGCCCGGGACAGGGGATAAGCACAGATACGCAGTATTTT. Encoded protein: CASSPGQGISTDTQYF.

This clonotype was seen at least ten times. The gene calls are TRBV5-1 and TRBJ2-3; 7 nucleotides agree with TRBD1. J lost 5 bases, V lost 4 bases, and 13 bases had no gene match. This CDR3 has 16 residues. CDR1 is SGHRS and CDR2 is YFSETQ in the germline V gene. CDR3 coding DNA: TGCGCCAGCAGCATGCCGACAGGGAAGGGGGAAGATACGCAGTATTTT. It specifies CASSMPTGKGEDTQYF.

This clonotype was counted ten times or more. This chain links TRBV12-3 or TRBV12-4 with TRBJ2-2; D uncertain. The CDR3 contains 15 residues. Trimming removed 5 bases at V and 0 bases at J, with 10 bases between. The CDR3 bases are TGTGCCAGCAGTCCCCCCTCGCCGAACACCGGGGAGCTGTTTTTT. As protein: CASSPPSPNTGELFF.

This clonotype occurred many times. This chain uses TRBV7-2 with TRBJ2-1; D is ambiguous. CDR3 length: 13 amino acids. The germline CDR1 and CDR2 sequences are SGHTA and FQGNSA. Trimming stripped 2 bases from V and 7 bases from J, with 9 bases between. The CDR3 is CASSLTAGNEQFF. The DNA of the CDR3 is TGTGCCAGCAGCTTAACCGCTGGGAATGAGCAGTTCTTC.

This clonotype was seen more than once but under ten times. The genes are TRBV29-1 and TRBJ2-7; D remains ambiguous. The CDR3 totals 11 residues. In germline, CDR1 is SQVTM, CDR2 ANQGSEA. The V end lost 1 base, the J end lost 8 bases, and 9 bases lay between the germline ends. CDR3 nucleotides: TGCAGCGTTGAAGTTGTCACCAAGCAGTACTTC. Its protein is CSVEVVTKQYF.

V is TRBV7-2 and J is TRBJ2-7; D perhaps matches TRBD2 (6 bases). Germline values: CDR1 SGHTA, CDR2 FQGNSA. The CDR3 covers 12 residues. V was cut by 5 bases and J by 6 bases, with 11 bases left in between. The CDR3 coding sequence is TGTGCCAGCAGCCGACTAGGCGGCGAGCAGTACTTC. Translation gives CASSRLGGEQYF.

This clonotype has at least ten counts. The rearrangement uses TRBV5-6 and TRBJ2-3, with D perhaps TRBD1 or TRBD2 (5 bases each). Germline V lookup: CDR1 SGHDT, CDR2 YYEEEE. The V and J ends lost 4 bases and 5 bases respectively, with 17 bases between them. The length of the CDR3 is 15 residues. CDR3: CASSPWPGTVDTQYF. The CDR3 coding sequence is TGTGCCAGCAGCCCCTGGCCCGGGACCGTAGATACGCAGTATTTT.

This clonotype was counted ten times or more. V is TRBV12-3 or TRBV12-4 and J is TRBJ2-3; no firm D call. The ends were cut back, 2 bases at V and 3 bases at J, with 6 bases in the middle. CDR3 length equals 13 residues. The CDR3 reads CASSLSETDTQYF. In DNA form, the CDR3 reads TGTGCCAGCAGTTTATCGGAGACAGATACGCAGTATTTT.